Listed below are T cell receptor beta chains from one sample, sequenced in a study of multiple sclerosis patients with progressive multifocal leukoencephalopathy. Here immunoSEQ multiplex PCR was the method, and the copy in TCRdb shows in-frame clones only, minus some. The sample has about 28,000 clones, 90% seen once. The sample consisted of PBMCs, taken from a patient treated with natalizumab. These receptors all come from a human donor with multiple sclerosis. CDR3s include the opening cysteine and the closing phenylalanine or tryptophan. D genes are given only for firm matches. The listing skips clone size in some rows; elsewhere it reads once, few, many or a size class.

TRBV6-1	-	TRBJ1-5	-	TGTGCCAGCAGTGGACCTTATAGCAATCAGCCCCAGCATTTT	CASSGPYSNQPQHF
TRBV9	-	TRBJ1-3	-	TGTGCCAGCAGCCTCCGGGAGCAAGGTTTCGACACCATATATTTT	CASSLREQGFDTIYF
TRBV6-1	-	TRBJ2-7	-	TGTGCCAGCACCCGCCAAGCGGGTTACGAGCAGTACTTC	CASTRQAGYEQYF
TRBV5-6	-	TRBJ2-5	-	TGTGCCAGCAGCTTGGGACCCCTAACGGAGACCCAGTACTTC	CASSLGPLTETQYF
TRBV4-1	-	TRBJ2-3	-	TGCGCCAGCAGCCAAGATTTTAAGGGACCCACAAGCACAGATACGCAGTATTTT	CASSQDFKGPTSTDTQYF
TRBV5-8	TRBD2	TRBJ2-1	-	TGTGCCAGCACCGGACTAGCGGGGGGTTCTTTCTCCTACAATGAGCAGTTCTTC	CASTGLAGGSFSYNEQFF
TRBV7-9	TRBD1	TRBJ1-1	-	TGTGCCAGCAGCCCCCAAACAGGGGGCACTGAAGCTTTCTTT	CASSPQTGGTEAFF
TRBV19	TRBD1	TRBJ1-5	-	TGTGCCAGTAACTCTCCCCGATGGGCAGGGGGAAGCAATCAGCCCCAGCATTTT	CASNSPRWAGGSNQPQHF
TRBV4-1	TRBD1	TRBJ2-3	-	TGCGCCAGCAGCCCGCACCAAGGACAGGCTAGCACAGATACGCAGTATTTT	CASSPHQGQASTDTQYF
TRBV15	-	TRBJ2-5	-	TGTGCCACCAGCCCGCGTGGGGGCTCAGAGACCCAGTACTTC	CATSPRGGSETQYF
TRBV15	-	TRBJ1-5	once	TGTGCCACCAGCAGAGATTATTCAGATAGCAATCAGCCCCAGCATTTT	CATSRDYSDSNQPQHF
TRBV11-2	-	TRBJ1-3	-	TGTGCCAGCAGCTTAGATCGGAGCGGGGCTTCTGGAAACACCATATATTTT	CASSLDRSGASGNTIYF
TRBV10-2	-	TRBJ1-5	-	TGCGCCAGCAGTCGAACCTCAGGGAATCAGCCCCAGCATTTT	CASSRTSGNQPQHF
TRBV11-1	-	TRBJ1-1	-	TGTGCCAGCAGCTTACAAAGTCCATTGCTCCGCCTGAACACTGAAGCTTTCTTT	CASSLQSPLLRLNTEAFF
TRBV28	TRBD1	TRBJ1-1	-	TGTGCCAGCTCGTTAGGACAGGGGGGCGCTTTCTTT	CASSLGQGGAFF
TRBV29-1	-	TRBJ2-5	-	TGCAGCGTGGCCTCAGAGACCCAGTACTTC	CSVASETQYF
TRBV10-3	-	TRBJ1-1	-	TGTGCCTGTGGACACACCATGAACACTGAAGCTTTCTTT	CACGHTMNTEAFF